This is a list of T cell receptor beta chains from one sample in a study of regulatory T cells in long-lasting Graves disease. TCRdb independently ran MiXCR on the multiplex PCR reads; one entry per CDR3 protein. The sample records under 700,000 distinct CDR3 sequences, 15% to 20% being singletons. A further study also used this sample, focusing on T cells in Graves' hyperthyroidism and ophthalmopathy.

Sample: peripheral blood mononuclear cells (PBMCs), taken at new diagnosis, from a patient treated with antithyroid drugs. All receptors derive from a woman aged 35-60 years with Graves disease. Each CDR3 is given without its conserved first and last residue. Only part of the rows carry a size: once, few, many, or a class if the clone is expanded.

j_gene: TRBJ2-3; len: 14; abundance: many; v_gene: TRBV10-3; CDR3aa: AISESPGRGTDTQY
j_gene: TRBJ1-6; len: 11; abundance: few; v_gene: TRBV13; CDR3aa: ASSPRRNSPLH
j_gene: TRBJ2-7; len: 13; abundance: many; v_gene: TRBV4-1; CDR3aa: ASSQPGTGTYEQY
j_gene: TRBJ1-2; len: 11; abundance: NA; v_gene: TRBV24-1; CDR3aa: ATSDPGYSGYT
j_gene: TRBJ1-5; len: 10; abundance: many; v_gene: TRBV28; CDR3aa: ASSSIFGPQH
j_gene: TRBJ1-6; len: 14; abundance: NA; v_gene: TRBV19; CDR3aa: ASSTQAKVYNSPLH
j_gene: TRBJ2-7; len: 12; abundance: NA; v_gene: TRBV30; CDR3aa: AWSPPGGRYEQY
j_gene: TRBJ1-2; len: 10; abundance: few; v_gene: TRBV6-2/TRBV6-3; CDR3aa: ASTAVGGGYT
j_gene: TRBJ2-3; len: 14; abundance: NA; v_gene: TRBV29-1; CDR3aa: SVDGAGGHGTDTQY
j_gene: TRBJ2-3; len: 12; abundance: NA; v_gene: TRBV7-9; CDR3aa: ASSLGDRADTQY
j_gene: TRBJ1-1; len: 13; abundance: NA; v_gene: TRBV4-1; CDR3aa: ASSQDSHPNTEAF
j_gene: TRBJ2-7; len: 13; abundance: NA; v_gene: TRBV2; CDR3aa: ASSEQRVPNYEQY
j_gene: TRBJ1-6; len: 15; abundance: NA; v_gene: TRBV10-3; CDR3aa: AISPRQASSYNSPLH
j_gene: TRBJ2-7; len: 17; abundance: many; v_gene: TRBV7-2; CDR3aa: ASSFRAMGNGGQSYEQY
j_gene: TRBJ2-7; len: 12; abundance: many; v_gene: TRBV5-1; CDR3aa: ASSLVLRADEQY
j_gene: TRBJ2-2; len: 13; abundance: NA; v_gene: TRBV15; CDR3aa: ATSSRGGDTGELF
j_gene: TRBJ1-1; len: 13; abundance: many; v_gene: TRBV27; CDR3aa: ASSLYLDLNTEAF
j_gene: TRBJ1-6; len: 14; abundance: NA; v_gene: TRBV15; CDR3aa: ATSRVLVGKGSPLH
j_gene: TRBJ1-2; len: 11; abundance: NA; v_gene: TRBV10-3; CDR3aa: AIMGEGFYGYT
j_gene: TRBJ1-1; len: 11; abundance: NA; v_gene: TRBV20-1; CDR3aa: SAPGGPGTEAF
j_gene: TRBJ1-1; len: 13; abundance: few; v_gene: TRBV19; CDR3aa: ASSAPAGGGTEAF
j_gene: TRBJ2-2; len: 9; abundance: few; v_gene: TRBV5-1; CDR3aa: ASTGGTELF
j_gene: TRBJ1-6; len: 13; abundance: many; v_gene: TRBV12-3/TRBV12-4; CDR3aa: ASSSSGPNNSPLH
j_gene: TRBJ2-5; len: 11; abundance: few; v_gene: TRBV5-6; CDR3aa: ASSLGSGGTQY
j_gene: TRBJ1-2; len: 10; abundance: many; v_gene: TRBV12-3/TRBV12-4; CDR3aa: ASSPDLNGYT
j_gene: TRBJ1-1; len: 11; abundance: NA; v_gene: TRBV19; CDR3aa: ASRSPGGTEAF